A single T cell receptor (beta chain) is shown here with its context. Per the original data handling: Amplification of reference gene primers provided the estimated nucleated cell counts. The repertoire was sequenced with immunoSEQ multiplex PCR; TCRdb's copy has only in-frame clones and lacks some. The V and J calls and clone size are taken from that table; D and trimming were inferred from the DNA. The repertoire includes roughly 90,000 clones, roughly 80% of them detected once, and about 15% sits in the top ten. This sample was included in a study of blood T cell repertoires in COVID-19. Study background: COVID-19 samples collected from the United States, Italy and Spain covered acute and convalescent phases. Sources were T cells, B-cell-depleted T cells, or PBMCs; the material itself was cDNA or gDNA.

Germline V CDR1 and CDR2: MNHNY, SVGAGI (reference sequence). Trimming at V came to 6 bases and at J to 5 bases, leaving 4 bases not matched to a gene. The length of the CDR3 is 14 residues. The receptor was derived from a woman aged 80 or over with active or convalescent COVID-19. Sequences were obtained from peripheral blood. The rearrangement links TRBV6-6 to TRBJ1-6; the match to TRBD1 covers 7 bases. CDR3 sequence reads: CASRDTGDNSPLHF. The CDR3 nucleotides read TGTGCCAGCAGGGATACAGGGGATAATTCACCCCTCCACTTT.